This TCR beta chain was retrieved from a study of T cell responses to AZD1222 COVID-19 vaccine. Some clones are missing from TCRdb's copy, which holds only in-frame ones; the method was immunoSEQ multiplex PCR. This table has 20,000 to 25,000 clones, approximately 82% appearing once. Between the trimmed V and J ends, which lost 2 bases and 0 bases, there was a span of 13 bases. Germline-derived CDR1 and CDR2 are SGHAT and FQNNGV. The CDR3 spans 17 residues. Study conclusions and caveats: It should be noted that donors were predominantly white British and more often female, and clonal diversity was possibly underestimated. Baseline serostatus was positive in only a handful of AZD1222 recipients. Researchers report vaccine-associated CD4 TCRs spanning spike, with dominance at 160-218 and 743-854.

For this clone: Its antigen is unknown. The same CDR3 also results from other DNA sequences found in this sample.

The chain recombines TRBV11-2 with TRBJ2-2, with D perhaps TRBD2 (6 bases). The starting material was peripheral blood, obtained on day 0 of AZD1222 vaccination. The sequence came from an adult in good health. The CDR3 nucleotides read TGTGCCAGCAGCTTATTTGTCCGCGGGGCGAACACCGGGGAGCTGTTTTTT. It specifies CASSLFVRGANTGELFF.